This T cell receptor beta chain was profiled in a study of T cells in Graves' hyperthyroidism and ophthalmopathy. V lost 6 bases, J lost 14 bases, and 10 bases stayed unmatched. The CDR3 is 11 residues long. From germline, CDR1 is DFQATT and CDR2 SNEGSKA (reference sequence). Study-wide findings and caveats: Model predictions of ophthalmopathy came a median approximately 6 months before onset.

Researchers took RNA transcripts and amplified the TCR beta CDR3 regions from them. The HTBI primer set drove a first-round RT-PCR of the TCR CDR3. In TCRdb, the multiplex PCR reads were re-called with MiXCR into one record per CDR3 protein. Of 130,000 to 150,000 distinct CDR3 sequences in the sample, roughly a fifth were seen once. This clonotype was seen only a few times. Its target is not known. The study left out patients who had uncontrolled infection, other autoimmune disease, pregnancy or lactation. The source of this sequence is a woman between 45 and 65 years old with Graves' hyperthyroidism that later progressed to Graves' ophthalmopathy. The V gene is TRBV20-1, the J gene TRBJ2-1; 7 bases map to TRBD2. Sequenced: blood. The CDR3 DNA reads TGCAGTGCAGACAGTAGCGGGCGGGAGTTCTTC. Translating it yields CSADSSGREFF.